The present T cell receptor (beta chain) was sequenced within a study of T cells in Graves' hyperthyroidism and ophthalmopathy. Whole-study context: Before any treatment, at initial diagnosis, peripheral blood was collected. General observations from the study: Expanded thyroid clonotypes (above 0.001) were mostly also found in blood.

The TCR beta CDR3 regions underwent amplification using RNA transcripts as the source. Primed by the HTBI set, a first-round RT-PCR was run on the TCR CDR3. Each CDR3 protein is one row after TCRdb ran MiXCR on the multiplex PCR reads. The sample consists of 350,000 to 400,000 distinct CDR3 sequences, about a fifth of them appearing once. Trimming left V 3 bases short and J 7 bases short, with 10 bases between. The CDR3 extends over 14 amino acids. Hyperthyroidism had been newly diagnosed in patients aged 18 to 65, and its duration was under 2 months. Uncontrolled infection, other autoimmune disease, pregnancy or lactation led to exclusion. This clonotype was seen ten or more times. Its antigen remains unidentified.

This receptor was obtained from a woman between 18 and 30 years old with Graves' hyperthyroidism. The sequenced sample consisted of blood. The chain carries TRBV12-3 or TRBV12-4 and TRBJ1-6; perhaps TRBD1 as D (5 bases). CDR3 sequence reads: CASSLGVGNSPLHF. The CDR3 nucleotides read TGTGCCAGCAGTTTGGGGGTCGGCAATTCACCCCTCCACTTT.